A selection of T cell receptor beta chains follows, all from one sample in a study of T cell responses to AZD1222 COVID-19 vaccine. Sequenced by immunoSEQ multiplex PCR; TCRdb stores in-frame clones only, minus some. Among more than 150,000 clones listed, 91% were seen once. Sequenced here: peripheral blood, sampled 28 days after the second AZD1222 dose. These receptors were obtained from an adult who received the AZD1222 COVID-19 vaccine. Both conserved end residues are part of each CDR3. The D gene is left open where the match is weak. Part of the rows lack a size; the others show once, few, many or a class for expanded clones.

size: -
D: -
J: TRBJ2-5
V: TRBV6-5
CDR3: CASRETGLAETQYF
DNA: TGTGCCAGCAGGGAGACCGGGTTAGCGGAGACCCAGTACTTC

size: -
D: -
J: TRBJ2-7
V: TRBV24-1
CDR3: CATSGGTDPYEQYF
DNA: TGTGCCACCAGTGGCGGGACGGACCCCTACGAGCAGTACTTC

size: -
D: -
J: TRBJ1-2
V: TRBV11-3
CDR3: CASSLAQGGRGYTF
DNA: TGTGCCAGCAGCTTAGCTCAAGGGGGTCGAGGCTACACCTTC

size: many
D: TRBD1
J: TRBJ2-6
V: TRBV9
CDR3: CASSGERRRPGGTGANVLTF
DNA: TGTGCCAGCAGCGGCGAACGGCGAAGACCAGGGGGAACTGGGGCCAACGTCCTGACTTTC

size: -
D: -
J: TRBJ1-2
V: TRBV16
CDR3: CASSQSGQHYGYTF
DNA: TGTGCCAGCAGCCAATCAGGTCAGCACTATGGCTACACCTTC

size: -
D: -
J: TRBJ1-1
V: TRBV7-8
CDR3: CASSLVTVQGTVNTEAFF
DNA: TGTGCCAGCAGCTTAGTTACCGTACAGGGTACCGTGAACACTGAAGCTTTCTTT

size: -
D: TRBD1
J: TRBJ1-2
V: TRBV27
CDR3: CASSLSPPGTGGVGYTF
DNA: TGTGCCAGCAGTTTGTCGCCCCCTGGGACAGGGGGAGTTGGCTACACCTTC

size: -
D: -
J: TRBJ2-6
V: TRBV4-1
CDR3: CASSQVRNSGANVLTF
DNA: TGCGCCAGCAGCCAAGTGCGTAACTCTGGGGCCAACGTCCTGACTTTC

size: -
D: TRBD1
J: TRBJ1-1
V: TRBV7-3
CDR3: CASSPGTANTEAFF
DNA: TGTGCCAGCAGCCCTGGGACAGCGAACACTGAAGCTTTCTTT

size: -
D: -
J: TRBJ2-1
V: TRBV24-1
CDR3: CATSDSPRVSPTYNEQFF
DNA: TGTGCCACCAGTGATTCCCCACGGGTGTCCCCAACCTACAATGAGCAGTTCTTC

size: -
D: -
J: TRBJ2-4
V: TRBV19
CDR3: CASSKMVGVGKNIQYF
DNA: TGTGCCAGTAGTAAAATGGTAGGGGTTGGCAAAAACATTCAGTACTTC

size: once
D: -
J: TRBJ2-1
V: TRBV27
CDR3: CASSFRVPAASYNEQFF
DNA: TGTGCCAGCAGTTTCCGTGTCCCAGCGGCCTCCTACAATGAGCAGTTCTTC

size: -
D: -
J: TRBJ1-3
V: TRBV5-4
CDR3: CASSPPGEDTIYF
DNA: TGTGCCAGCAGCCCACCCGGAGAGGACACCATATATTTT

size: -
D: TRBD1
J: TRBJ1-5
V: TRBV19
CDR3: CASQHGTGVWQPQHF
DNA: TGTGCCAGTCAACACGGGACAGGGGTTTGGCAGCCCCAGCATTTT

size: -
D: -
J: TRBJ1-2
V: TRBV14
CDR3: CASSQDLKGWGYTF
DNA: TGTGCCAGCAGCCAAGATCTGAAAGGGTGGGGCTACACCTTC

size: -
D: -
J: TRBJ2-7
V: TRBV19
CDR3: CASSRGGQGVYEQYF
DNA: TGTGCCAGTAGTCGGGGGGGACAGGGTGTCTACGAGCAGTACTTC

size: -
D: -
J: TRBJ2-1
V: TRBV6-5
CDR3: CASSYSSGTNRNEQFF
DNA: TGTGCCAGCAGTTACTCCTCCGGGACGAATAGGAATGAGCAGTTCTTC

size: -
D: -
J: TRBJ2-3
V: TRBV10-3
CDR3: CAMSEGGIPDTQYF
DNA: TGTGCCATGAGTGAGGGAGGTATCCCAGATACGCAGTATTTT

size: -
D: -
J: TRBJ1-6
V: TRBV6-5
CDR3: CASKGGDHNSPLHF
DNA: TGTGCCAGCAAGGGGGGTGATCATAATTCACCCCTCCACTTT

size: -
D: -
J: TRBJ1-1
V: TRBV7-2
CDR3: CASSEMGKVGKAFF
DNA: TGTGCCAGCAGCGAAATGGGTAAAGTTGGTAAAGCTTTCTTT

size: once
D: -
J: TRBJ1-5
V: TRBV30
CDR3: CAWSSGSLVNQPQHF
DNA: TGTGCCTGGAGTAGCGGCTCGTTGGTCAATCAGCCCCAGCATTTT

size: -
D: -
J: TRBJ2-4
V: TRBV12-3/TRBV12-4
CDR3: CASVFQGGDIQYF
DNA: TGTGCCAGCGTCTTCCAGGGGGGGGACATTCAGTACTTC

size: -
D: TRBD1
J: TRBJ1-1
V: TRBV6-5
CDR3: CASSYGTVQNTEAFF
DNA: TGTGCCAGCAGTTATGGGACAGTCCAGAACACTGAAGCTTTCTTT

size: -
D: -
J: TRBJ2-3
V: TRBV19
CDR3: CASSYLNVQGTQYF
DNA: TGTGCCAGCAGTTACCTTAACGTGCAGGGTACGCAGTATTTT

size: -
D: -
J: TRBJ2-5
V: TRBV18
CDR3: CASSPGFGAETQYF
DNA: TGTGCCAGCTCACCGGGATTTGGGGCAGAGACCCAGTACTTC

size: -
D: TRBD1
J: TRBJ2-3
V: TRBV5-6
CDR3: CASSQGVTSTDTQYF
DNA: TGTGCCAGCAGCCAGGGGGTCACAAGCACAGATACGCAGTATTTT

size: -
D: TRBD1
J: TRBJ1-4
V: TRBV28
CDR3: CASSPPQGVYEKLFF
DNA: TGTGCCAGCAGCCCTCCACAGGGGGTTTACGAAAAACTGTTTTTT

size: -
D: TRBD2
J: TRBJ2-7
V: TRBV5-1
CDR3: CASSQTSGGSYEQYF
DNA: TGCGCCAGCAGTCAGACTAGCGGGGGCTCCTACGAGCAGTACTTC

size: once
D: TRBD2
J: TRBJ2-1
V: TRBV5-1
CDR3: CASSSLAGGPGEQFF
DNA: TGCGCCAGCAGCTCTCTAGCGGGAGGGCCGGGTGAGCAGTTCTTC

size: -
D: TRBD1
J: TRBJ1-5
V: TRBV6-5
CDR3: CAGTGAPNQPQHF
DNA: TGTGCCGGGACAGGGGCGCCCAATCAGCCCCAGCATTTT

size: -
D: TRBD2
J: TRBJ2-1
V: TRBV20-1
CDR3: CSASSSGEQFF
DNA: TGCAGTGCTAGTTCTAGCGGGGAGCAGTTCTTC

size: -
D: TRBD2
J: TRBJ2-1
V: TRBV6-2/TRBV6-3
CDR3: CASSYRREGHNEQFF
DNA: TGTGCCAGCAGTTACCGGCGGGAGGGCCACAATGAGCAGTTCTTC

size: -
D: -
J: TRBJ2-6
V: TRBV15
CDR3: CATSGGSRGANVLTF
DNA: TGTGCCACCAGCGGAGGGTCGCGGGGGGCCAACGTCCTGACTTTC

size: -
D: -
J: TRBJ2-5
V: TRBV11-2
CDR3: CASSFGQLETQYF
DNA: TGTGCCAGCAGCTTTGGGCAGCTAGAGACCCAGTACTTC

size: -
D: -
J: TRBJ2-5
V: TRBV12-3/TRBV12-4
CDR3: CASSGGETQYF
DNA: TGTGCCAGCAGTGGGGGGGAGACCCAGTACTTC

size: -
D: TRBD1
J: TRBJ1-3
V: TRBV11-3
CDR3: CASSSRQGGSGNTIYF
DNA: TGTGCCAGCAGCAGTCGACAGGGGGGCTCTGGAAACACCATATATTTT

size: -
D: -
J: TRBJ2-7
V: TRBV6-5
CDR3: CAARGGLAYEQYF
DNA: TGTGCCGCGAGGGGGGGGCTAGCCTACGAGCAGTACTTC

size: -
D: TRBD2
J: TRBJ2-3
V: TRBV5-1
CDR3: CASSPGTSGDFTDTQYF
DNA: TGCGCCAGCAGCCCCGGGACTAGCGGCGACTTCACAGATACGCAGTATTTT

size: -
D: -
J: TRBJ1-2
V: TRBV18
CDR3: CASSPLPTYGYTF
DNA: TGTGCCAGCTCACCACTGCCTACCTATGGCTACACCTTC

size: -
D: -
J: TRBJ2-7
V: TRBV7-2
CDR3: CASSEGLASYEQYF
DNA: TGTGCCAGCAGCGAGGGACTGGCCTCCTACGAGCAGTACTTC

size: -
D: -
J: TRBJ2-2
V: TRBV28
CDR3: CASSHGGSGTGELFF
DNA: TGTGCCAGCTCGCATGGTGGGTCCGGGACCGGGGAGCTGTTTTTT

size: -
D: TRBD2
J: TRBJ2-3
V: TRBV10-2
CDR3: CASSGTSGLTDTQYF
DNA: TGCGCCAGCAGTGGGACTAGCGGGTTAACAGATACGCAGTATTTT

size: -
D: TRBD2
J: TRBJ2-7
V: TRBV5-1
CDR3: CASSFLAGAKDEQYF
DNA: TGCGCCAGCAGCTTTCTAGCGGGAGCCAAGGACGAGCAGTACTTC

size: few
D: -
J: TRBJ1-5
V: TRBV5-8
CDR3: CASSFGRSSNQPQHF
DNA: TGTGCCAGCAGCTTTGGCAGATCCTCTAATCAGCCCCAGCATTTT

size: few
D: TRBD1
J: TRBJ1-5
V: TRBV24-1
CDR3: CATSDPDREGQPQHF
DNA: TGTGCCACCAGTGACCCCGACAGGGAGGGACAGCCCCAGCATTTT

size: -
D: -
J: TRBJ2-2
V: TRBV28
CDR3: CASVGYTGELFF
DNA: TGTGCCAGCGTAGGGTACACCGGGGAGCTGTTTTTT

size: -
D: -
J: TRBJ2-2
V: TRBV11-1
CDR3: CASSFRVGTGELFF
DNA: TGTGCCAGCAGCTTCAGGGTAGGCACCGGGGAGCTGTTTTTT

size: -
D: TRBD1
J: TRBJ1-1
V: TRBV25-1
CDR3: CARDPGQGGRTEAFF
DNA: TGTGCCAGAGACCCGGGACAGGGGGGAAGGACTGAAGCTTTCTTT

size: -
D: TRBD2
J: TRBJ2-1
V: TRBV11-3
CDR3: CASSDILAGGDEQFF
DNA: TGTGCCAGTTCCGATATACTAGCGGGAGGAGATGAGCAGTTCTTC

size: -
D: -
J: TRBJ2-5
V: TRBV2
CDR3: CASSELDNFQETQYF
DNA: TGTGCCAGCAGCGAGCTTGATAACTTCCAAGAGACCCAGTACTTC

size: -
D: -
J: TRBJ1-5
V: TRBV21-1
CDR3: CASSKPDRGRNQPQHF
DNA: TGTGCCAGCAGCAAACCCGACAGGGGTCGCAATCAGCCCCAGCATTTT

size: -
D: TRBD2
J: TRBJ2-1
V: TRBV4-3
CDR3: CASSQAPGGSYNEQFF
DNA: TGCGCCAGCAGCCAAGCCCCGGGAGGCTCCTACAATGAGCAGTTCTTC

size: -
D: TRBD2
J: TRBJ2-4
V: TRBV27
CDR3: CASSKNPPGPGGGLGNIQYF
DNA: TGTGCCAGCAGTAAAAACCCTCCTGGCCCGGGAGGTGGTTTGGGAAACATTCAGTACTTC

size: once
D: TRBD1
J: TRBJ2-5
V: TRBV3-1/TRBV3-2
CDR3: CASSLQGKETQYF
DNA: TGTGCCAGCAGCCTACAGGGGAAAGAGACCCAGTACTTC

size: -
D: -
J: TRBJ1-2
V: TRBV3-1/TRBV3-2
CDR3: CASSLKISWQGKGYTF
DNA: TGTGCCAGCAGCCTCAAGATATCGTGGCAGGGAAAAGGCTACACCTTC